This T cell receptor beta chain was sequenced during a study of blood T cell repertoires in COVID-19 (TCRdb year 2020). For the wider study: Collaborator samples came from the United States, Italy and Spain and covered acute and convalescent phases of COVID-19. The prospective study material was composed of cDNA or gDNA derived from T cells, B-cell-depleted T cells, or PBMCs. The dataset comprised deeply sampled blood TCRbeta repertoires from subjects exposed to, actively infected with, or recovered from COVID-19. The repertoires were released in a freely available public database meant as a resource for research on the immune response to SARS-CoV-2. Samples came from the ongoing ImmuneRACE study (first 160 participants) plus 1,254 subjects from 6 global collaborators. The sample metadata nearly always contained a de-identified subject ID, COVID-19 status, age in years and sex. Where HLA class I and class II types were available, the types were taken from metadata supplied by the sample provider, not from assay-based typing.

This clone was detected once. No cognate antigen has been identified for it. Base qualities are not recorded, but no much larger clone differs from it by a single base. Study-wide findings and limitations: The quantity of clinical and demographic metadata differed by source and by participant and was supplied without curation.

V drops 6 bases and J drops 0 bases, leaving 12 bases in between. The germline V gene encodes CDR1 MNHEY and CDR2 SMNVEV (reference sequence). The CDR3 goes from the cysteine to the phenylalanine over 15 residues. The read is trimmed to its CDR3 DNA, 45 bases read in frame from base 1. Collaborating institutions collected whole blood in K2EDTA tubes following their own protocols. For TCRbeta analysis, collaborators shipped samples in one of three forms: frozen whole blood, isolated PBMCs, or DNA extracted from either of those sample types. TCRbeta CDR3 regions were amplified from genomic DNA using the immunoSEQ Assay, a bias-controlled multiplex PCR. In the paper's pipeline: The number of nucleated cells in each sample was estimated by amplification of reference gene primers within the assay. Sequence reads were collapsed and filtered to measure the absolute abundance of every unique TCRbeta CDR3 rearrangement. For each sample, productive Simpson clonality was calculated as the square root of Simpson's diversity index across productive rearrangements. The immuneACCESS repertoire file appears here via TCRdb, limited to in-frame rearrangements. These files lack a portion of the clones; in checked studies, under half of the deficit traces to unresolved V genes, and the cause of the others is not known. The DNA was the basis for D and trimming; V, J and clone size are from that table. For this sample there are about 290,000 clones; about nine tenths appear just once. 3% of the sample is in the top ten clones.

The V and J genes are TRBV27 and TRBJ1-3; the D gene is perhaps TRBD1, on 6 matching bases. The source of this sequence is a woman in her 30s with active or convalescent COVID-19. The material sequenced was peripheral blood. The nucleotide sequence is TGTGCCAGCAGGGATACAGGGTTCTCTGGAAACACCATATATTTT. It encodes CASRDTGFSGNTIYF.